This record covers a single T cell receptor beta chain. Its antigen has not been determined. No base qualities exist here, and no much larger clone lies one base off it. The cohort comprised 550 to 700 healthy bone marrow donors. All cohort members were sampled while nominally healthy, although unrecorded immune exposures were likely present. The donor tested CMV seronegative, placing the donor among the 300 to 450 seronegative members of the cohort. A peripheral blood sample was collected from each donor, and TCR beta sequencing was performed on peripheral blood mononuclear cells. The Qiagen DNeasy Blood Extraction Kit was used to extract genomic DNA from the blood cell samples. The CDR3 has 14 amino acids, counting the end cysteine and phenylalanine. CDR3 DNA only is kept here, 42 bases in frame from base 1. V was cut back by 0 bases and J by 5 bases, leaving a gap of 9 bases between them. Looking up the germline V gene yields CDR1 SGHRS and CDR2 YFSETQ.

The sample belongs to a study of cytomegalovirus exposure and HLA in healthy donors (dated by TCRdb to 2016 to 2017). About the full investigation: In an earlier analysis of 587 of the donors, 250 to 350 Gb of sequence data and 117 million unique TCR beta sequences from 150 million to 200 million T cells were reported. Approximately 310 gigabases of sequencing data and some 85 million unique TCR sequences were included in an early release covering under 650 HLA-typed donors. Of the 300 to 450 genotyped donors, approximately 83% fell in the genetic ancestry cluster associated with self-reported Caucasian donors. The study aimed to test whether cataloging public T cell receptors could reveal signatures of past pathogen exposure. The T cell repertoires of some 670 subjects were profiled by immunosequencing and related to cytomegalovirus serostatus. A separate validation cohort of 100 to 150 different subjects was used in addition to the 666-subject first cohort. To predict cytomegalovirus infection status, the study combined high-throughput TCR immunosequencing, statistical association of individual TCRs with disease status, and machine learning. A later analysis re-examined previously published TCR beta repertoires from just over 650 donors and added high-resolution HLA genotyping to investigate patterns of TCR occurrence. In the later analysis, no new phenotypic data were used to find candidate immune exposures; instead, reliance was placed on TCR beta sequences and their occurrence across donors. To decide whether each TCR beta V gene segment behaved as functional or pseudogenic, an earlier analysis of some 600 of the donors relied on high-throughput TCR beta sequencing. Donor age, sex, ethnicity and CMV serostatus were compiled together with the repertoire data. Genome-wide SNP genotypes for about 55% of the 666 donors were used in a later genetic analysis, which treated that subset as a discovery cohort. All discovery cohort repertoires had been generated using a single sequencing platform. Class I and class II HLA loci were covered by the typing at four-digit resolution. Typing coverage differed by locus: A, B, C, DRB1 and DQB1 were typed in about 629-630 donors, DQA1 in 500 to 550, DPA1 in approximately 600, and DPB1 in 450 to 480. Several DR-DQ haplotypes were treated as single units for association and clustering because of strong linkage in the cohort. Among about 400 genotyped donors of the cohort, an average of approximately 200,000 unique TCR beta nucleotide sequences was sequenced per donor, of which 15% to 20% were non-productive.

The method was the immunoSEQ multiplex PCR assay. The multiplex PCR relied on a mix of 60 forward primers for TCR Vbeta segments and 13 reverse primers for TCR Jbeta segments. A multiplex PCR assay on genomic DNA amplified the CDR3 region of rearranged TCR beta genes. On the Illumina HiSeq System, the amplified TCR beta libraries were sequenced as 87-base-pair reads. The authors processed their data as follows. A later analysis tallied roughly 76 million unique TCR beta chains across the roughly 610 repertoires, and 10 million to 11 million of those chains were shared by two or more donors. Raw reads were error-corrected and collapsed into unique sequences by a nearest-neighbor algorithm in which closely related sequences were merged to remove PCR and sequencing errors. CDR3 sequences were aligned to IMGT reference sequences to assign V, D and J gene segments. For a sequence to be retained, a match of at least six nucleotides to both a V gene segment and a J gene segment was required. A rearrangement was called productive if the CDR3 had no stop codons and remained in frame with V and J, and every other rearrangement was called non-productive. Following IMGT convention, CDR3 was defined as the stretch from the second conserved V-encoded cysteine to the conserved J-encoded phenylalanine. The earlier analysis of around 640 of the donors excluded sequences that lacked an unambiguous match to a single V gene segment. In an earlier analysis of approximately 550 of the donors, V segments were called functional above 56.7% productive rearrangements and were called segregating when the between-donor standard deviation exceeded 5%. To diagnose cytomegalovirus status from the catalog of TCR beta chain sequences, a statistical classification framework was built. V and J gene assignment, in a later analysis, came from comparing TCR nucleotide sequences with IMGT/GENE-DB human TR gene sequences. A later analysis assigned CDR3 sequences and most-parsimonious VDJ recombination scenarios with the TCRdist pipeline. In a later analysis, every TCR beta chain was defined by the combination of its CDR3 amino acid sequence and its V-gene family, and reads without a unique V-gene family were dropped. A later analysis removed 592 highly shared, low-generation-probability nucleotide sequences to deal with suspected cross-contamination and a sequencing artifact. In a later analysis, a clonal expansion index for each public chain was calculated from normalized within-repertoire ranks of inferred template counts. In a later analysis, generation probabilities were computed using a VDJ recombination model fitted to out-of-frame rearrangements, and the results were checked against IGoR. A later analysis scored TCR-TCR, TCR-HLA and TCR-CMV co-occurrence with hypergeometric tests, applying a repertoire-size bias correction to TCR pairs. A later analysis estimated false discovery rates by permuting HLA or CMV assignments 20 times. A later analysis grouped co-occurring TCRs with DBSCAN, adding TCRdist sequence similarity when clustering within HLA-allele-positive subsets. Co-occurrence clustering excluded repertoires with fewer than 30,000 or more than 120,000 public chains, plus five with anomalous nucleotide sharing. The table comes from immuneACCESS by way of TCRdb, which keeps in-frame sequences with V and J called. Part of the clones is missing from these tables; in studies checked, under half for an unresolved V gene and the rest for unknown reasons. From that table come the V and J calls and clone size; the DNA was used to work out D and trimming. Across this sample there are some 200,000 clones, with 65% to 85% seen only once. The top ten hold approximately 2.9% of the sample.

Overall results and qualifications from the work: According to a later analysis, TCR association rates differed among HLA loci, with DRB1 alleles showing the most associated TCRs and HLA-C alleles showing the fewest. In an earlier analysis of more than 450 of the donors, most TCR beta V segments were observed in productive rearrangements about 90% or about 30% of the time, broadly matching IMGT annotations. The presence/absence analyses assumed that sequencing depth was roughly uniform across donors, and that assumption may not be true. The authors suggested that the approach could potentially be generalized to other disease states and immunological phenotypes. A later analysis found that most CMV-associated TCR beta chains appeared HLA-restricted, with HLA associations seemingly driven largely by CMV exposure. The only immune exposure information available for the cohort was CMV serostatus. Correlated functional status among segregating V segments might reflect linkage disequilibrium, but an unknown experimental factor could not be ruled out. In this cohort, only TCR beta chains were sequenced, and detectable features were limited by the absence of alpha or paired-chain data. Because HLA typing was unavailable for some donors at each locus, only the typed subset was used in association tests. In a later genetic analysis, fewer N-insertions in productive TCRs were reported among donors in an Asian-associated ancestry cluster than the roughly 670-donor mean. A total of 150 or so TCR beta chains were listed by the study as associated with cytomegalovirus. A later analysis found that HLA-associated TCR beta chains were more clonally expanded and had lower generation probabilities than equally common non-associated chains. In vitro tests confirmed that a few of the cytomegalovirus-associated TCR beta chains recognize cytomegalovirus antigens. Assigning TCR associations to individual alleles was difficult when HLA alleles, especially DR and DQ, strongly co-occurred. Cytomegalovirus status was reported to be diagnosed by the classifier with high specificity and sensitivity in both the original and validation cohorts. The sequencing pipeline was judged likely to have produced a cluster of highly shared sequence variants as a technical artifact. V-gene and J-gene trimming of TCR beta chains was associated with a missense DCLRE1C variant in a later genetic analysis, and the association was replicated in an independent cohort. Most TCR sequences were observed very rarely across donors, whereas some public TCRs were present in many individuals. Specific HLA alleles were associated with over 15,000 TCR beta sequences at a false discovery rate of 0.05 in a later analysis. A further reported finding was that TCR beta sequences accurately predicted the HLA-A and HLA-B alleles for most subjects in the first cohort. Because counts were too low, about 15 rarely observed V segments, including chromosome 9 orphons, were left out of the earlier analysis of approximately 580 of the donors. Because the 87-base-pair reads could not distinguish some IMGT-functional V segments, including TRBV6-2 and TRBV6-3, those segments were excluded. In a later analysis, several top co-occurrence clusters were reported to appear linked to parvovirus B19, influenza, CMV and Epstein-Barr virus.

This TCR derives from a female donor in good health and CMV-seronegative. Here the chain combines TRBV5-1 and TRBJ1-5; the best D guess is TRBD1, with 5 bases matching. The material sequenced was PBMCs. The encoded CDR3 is CASSLGQGDQPQHF. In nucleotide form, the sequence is TGCGCCAGCAGCTTGGGGCAGGGTGATCAGCCCCAGCATTTT.